This T cell receptor (beta chain) was profiled in a study of cytotoxic CD8 clonotypes in ibrutinib-treated CLL. The overall study: The patients, over ten relapsed/refractory and 15 treatment-naive, included roughly 17 who were IGHV unmutated. Response material was collected after a median 12 months of treatment, range 6 to 36.

Trimming left V 6 bases short and J 0 bases short, with 12 bases between. The CDR3 has 15 residues. Per the germline V gene, CDR1 is SGHRS and CDR2 is YFSETQ. Profiling relied on immunoSEQ multiplex PCR, and the TCRdb table lists in-frame clones only, not all of them. The table shows tens of thousands of clones, with roughly 59% occurring only once. The chain couples TRBV5-1 to TRBJ2-2; D not resolved. Source: PBMCs, taken after 12 months of ibrutinib treatment. This receptor was taken from a human donor with chronic lymphocytic leukemia. CDR3 nucleotides: TGCGCCAGCACCCTCGTGGCCGCGAACACCGGGGAGCTGTTTTTT. This encodes CASTLVAANTGELFF.